This note documents a single T cell receptor beta chain sequence. The entry originates in a study of shared clonotypes between healthy human individuals. In germline, CDR1 is SGHTA, CDR2 FQGNSA. CDR3 length equals 18 residues. V trimming: 5 bases; J trimming: 6 bases; junction bases outside the gene matches: 18. Sequenced by immunoSEQ multiplex PCR; TCRdb stores in-frame clones only, minus some. Here the sample spans 2 million to 3 million clones, over 85% being singletons. The material sequenced was naive CD4+ T cells from PBMCs. Described subset: CD45RA+ positively selected. The chain joins TRBV7-2 to TRBJ2-3; 9 nucleotides align to TRBD1. The receptor's source is a man aged 18 to 30 in good health. Some clones in this sample may be carry-over from other donors' samples. CDR3 in DNA: TGTGCCAGCAGCCCACCGTGGGGCAGACAGGGGGAGGGCGATACGCAGTATTTT. This encodes CASSPPWGRQGEGDTQYF.